This T cell receptor beta chain emerged from a study of beta chain features in type 1 diabetes. The whole isolated RNA underwent reverse transcription, so sequencing captured expressed TCRB transcripts. TCRdb's table, derived via immunoSEQ multiplex PCR, lists solely in-frame clones and lacks some. This sample has about 340,000 clones, with 7.5% to 9% found just once. From germline, CDR1 is SGHNT and CDR2 YYREEE (reference sequence). V lost 2 bases, J lost 2 bases, and 11 bases lay in between. This CDR3 spans 15 amino acids. This TCR derives from a young woman in good health. This rearrangement joins TRBV5-4 to TRBJ1-5; tentatively, D is TRBD1 (6 bases). Sequencing was carried out using central memory CD4+ T cells from blood. CDR3 amino acids: CASSLQGFGNQPQHF. The CDR3 coding sequence is TGTGCCAGCAGCTTACAGGGATTTGGCAATCAGCCCCAGCATTTT. Together with reference TRBV5-4 and TRBJ1-5, the CDR3 gives the full variable domain: ETGVTQSPTHLIKTRGQQVTLRCSSQSGHNTVSWYQQALGQGPQFIFQYYREEENGRGNFPPRFSGLQFPNYSSELNVNALELDDSALYLCASSLQGFGNQPQHFGDGTRLSIL.